Below, 18 T cell receptor beta chains from the same sample are listed, as sequenced in a study of molecular identifiers for immune sequencing clone quantification. TCRdb re-called the PCR reads with MiXCR, one entry per CDR3 protein. Of 460,000 or so distinct CDR3 sequences listed, over 20% are singletons. Material for sequencing was naive CD8+ T cells from blood, with Jurkat cell RNA spiked in. This sample's subset: FACS-sorted CD8+CD4-CCR7+CD45RA+ naive T cells. The source of these receptors is a human donor in good health. Some libraries in this study had Jurkat cell RNA spiked in.

In its sample, this clonotype was seen many times. V and J are TRBV20-1 and TRBJ2-7, with D perhaps TRBD1 (6 bases). CDR1 is DFQATT, CDR2 SNEGSKA, per germline (reference sequence). CDR3 length equals 15 residues. V was shortened by 0 bases and J by 6 bases, with 18 bases between the two germline ends. The CDR3 nucleotides read TGCAGTGCTAGAGAGCAGGGGTTCAAGAAGGGCGAGCAGTACTTC. Translated: CSAREQGFKKGEQYF.

There are a few counts of this clonotype. The rearrangement links TRBV6-2 or TRBV6-3 to TRBJ2-2; D is uncertain. Germline V lookup: CDR1 MNHEY, CDR2 SVGEGT. Trimming left V 7 bases short and J 0 bases short, with 15 bases between. This CDR3 has 16 amino acids. This CDR3 is CASTPSADANTGELFF. The CDR3 bases are TGTGCCAGCACCCCCTCGGCAGATGCGAACACCGGGGAGCTGTTTTTT.

This clonotype was detected ten times or more. The chain has TRBV4-2 and TRBJ2-4, with D perhaps TRBD2 (5 bases). Germline assignment: CDR1 LGHNA and CDR2 YNFKEQ. This CDR3 has 16 amino acids. Trimming pared 2 bases from V and 0 bases from J, leaving 11 bases between. For the CDR3, the DNA is TGTGCCAGCAGCCAATTTGGCGGACTAGCCAAAAACATTCAGTACTTC. As protein: CASSQFGGLAKNIQYF.

Comment on this clonotype: It may be a read error: a sequence one base away is much more abundant. The rearrangement links TRBV3-1 to TRBJ1-4; D ambiguous. Trimming removed 4 bases from V and 3 bases from J, with 15 bases in between. This CDR3 comprises 16 residues. Germline V lookup: CDR1 LGHDT, CDR2 YNNKEL (reference sequence). CDR3 bases: TGTGCCAGCAGCCCGCTCTGGGAATCAGCTAATGAAAAACTGTTTTTT. Its translation: CASSPLWESANEKLFF.

A note on this clonotype: A much larger clone lies one base from this, so it may be a read error. This chain links TRBV4-3 with TRBJ2-3, with 11 bases that match TRBD2. CDR1 is LGHNA and CDR2 is YSLEER in the germline V gene. This CDR3 spans 17 amino acids. CDR3 in amino acids: CASNQDGGGLADDTQYF. The CDR3 DNA sequence: TGCGCCAGCAACCAAGATGGGGGGGGACTAGCGGATGATACGCAGTATTTT.

In its sample, this clonotype was seen many times. This sequence joins TRBV7-9 and TRBJ2-3; 10 positions agree with TRBD1. This CDR3 contains 14 residues. Germline-derived CDR1 and CDR2 are SEHNR and FQNEAQ (reference sequence). V shed 5 bases, J shed 4 bases, and the junction held 3 bases outside the gene matches. CDR3 protein: CASSGQGGPDTQYF. The CDR3 DNA is TGTGCCAGCAGCGGACAGGGGGGTCCAGATACGCAGTATTTT.

J is TRBJ2-7 and V is TRBV7-9; TRBD2 agrees at 8 bases. Germline V gene lookup returns CDR1 SEHNR and CDR2 FQNEAQ (reference sequence). The CDR3 runs to 13 residues. The V gene end was trimmed by 2 bases and the J gene end by 6 bases; junction bases not matched to a gene: 3. The CDR3: CASSLLSGSEQYF. The CDR3 nucleotides are TGTGCCAGCAGCTTATTGAGCGGGAGCGAGCAGTACTTC.

The genes are TRBV30 and TRBJ2-7; D is perhaps TRBD1 or TRBD2 (5 bases each). Germline V gene lookup returns CDR1 GTSNPN and CDR2 SVGIG (reference sequence). This CDR3 is built from 12 residues. V lost 5 bases, J lost 10 bases, and 18 bases lay in between. This chain's CDR3 is CAWGDAWLEQYF. The CDR3 nucleotides are TGTGCCTGGGGGGACGCGTGGCTGGAACAGTACTTC.

For this clonotype: A much larger clone differs by one base, so this may be a read error. The chain uses TRBV12-3 or TRBV12-4 and TRBJ2-7; 12 positions agree with TRBD2. The CDR3 extends over 15 amino acids. DNA for the CDR3: TGTGCCGGCAGTTTCCGACTAGCGGGGGACTACGAGCAGTACTTC. Translated: CAGSFRLAGDYEQYF.

In its sample, this clonotype was seen many times. The genes are TRBV7-3 and TRBJ2-3; 10 nucleotides line up with TRBD1. The CDR3 runs to 15 residues. In germline, CDR1 is SGHTA, CDR2 FQGTGA. V lost 4 bases, J lost 6 bases, and 7 bases stayed unmatched. For the CDR3, the DNA is TGTGCCAGCAGCTCATTCGGGACAGGGGCGGATACGCAGTATTTT. This codes for CASSSFGTGADTQYF. Supplemented by reference TRBV7-3 and TRBJ2-3, the full variable domain reads GAGVSQTPSNKVTEKGKYVELRCDPISGHTALYWYRQSLGQGPEFLIYFQGTGAADDSGLPNDRFFAVRPEGSVSTLKIQRTERGDSAVYLCASSSFGTGADTQYFGPGTRLTVL.

The chain uses TRBV20-1 and TRBJ2-3; the D is unclear. CDR3 size: 17 residues. Trimming removed 2 bases from V and 0 bases from J, with 18 bases in between. The germline CDR1 and CDR2 sequences are DFQATT and SNEGSKA (reference sequence). The CDR3 sequence: CSARMCGWDISTDTQYF. For the CDR3, the DNA is TGCAGTGCTAGAATGTGCGGTTGGGATATAAGCACAGATACGCAGTATTTT.

In its sample, this clonotype was seen a few times. CDR3 DNA: TGTGCCAGCAGCTCGTCGACAGGGGTGTTTAATTCACCCCTCCACTTT. Its protein is CASSSSTGVFNSPLHF. The rearrangement joins TRBV7-9 to TRBJ1-6; 8 bases align to TRBD1. The J segment lost 6 bases and the V segment lost 4 bases, leaving 8 bases of the junction unmatched. The CDR3 covers 16 residues. Germline CDR1 SEHNR, CDR2 FQNEAQ (reference sequence).

The chain joins TRBV28 to TRBJ2-2, with a tentative D call TRBD2 (6 bases). CDR1 is MDHEN, CDR2 SYDVKM, per germline. The V end was cut by 6 bases, the J end by 1 base, with 18 bases between. This CDR3 is 17 amino acids long. DNA for the CDR3: TGTGCCAGCAGACCCAGCAGGAGGGCCGGGAACACCGGGGAGCTGTTTTTT. This sequence encodes CASRPSRRAGNTGELFF.

In the case of this clonotype: One end of the junction does not line up with germline, which may come from a read error. The J gene is TRBJ1-4, the V gene TRBV4-1; D perhaps matches TRBD1 (6 bases). The germline V gene has CDR1 MGHRA and CDR2 YSYEKL. The CDR3 spans 17 residues. The CDR3 sequence: CASSQSGGQPANEKPFF. CDR3 bases: TGCGCCAGCAGCCAAAGTGGGGGGCAGCCGGCTAATGAAAAACCGTTTTTT.

At least ten counts were recorded for this clonotype. The genes are TRBV7-9 and TRBJ2-1; TRBD2 aligns across 14 bases. Trimming at V came to 5 bases and at J to 0 bases, leaving 15 bases not matched to a gene. The CDR3 runs 21 residues. Germline CDR1 SEHNR, CDR2 FQNEAQ (reference sequence). CDR3 loop: CASSPPVGLAGDDSSYNEQFF. DNA for the CDR3: TGTGCCAGCAGCCCTCCCGTGGGACTAGCGGGGGATGACAGCTCCTACAATGAGCAGTTCTTC.

This clonotype came up a few times. V usage is TRBV27 and J usage is TRBJ2-7, with D possibly matching TRBD1 (5 bases). The V gene lost 0 bases and the J gene lost 5 bases, with 8 bases spanning the gap. This CDR3 region has 13 residues. CDR1 and CDR2 (germline): MNHEY, SMNVEV (reference sequence). The CDR3 here is CASSLSGLHEQYF. CDR3 nucleotide sequence: TGTGCCAGCAGTTTATCGGGGCTCCACGAGCAGTACTTC.

The chain has TRBV5-6 and TRBJ2-3; the match to TRBD2 covers 7 bases. V was pared by 4 bases and J by 4 bases, with 9 bases of the junction left unmatched. The germline V gene has CDR1 SGHDT and CDR2 YYEEEE. This CDR3 comprises 15 residues. DNA of the CDR3: TGTGCCAGCAGCCCCGGGACTATTCGGGCAGATACGCAGTATTTT. Translated, it gives CASSPGTIRADTQYF.

This chain joins TRBV20-1 and TRBJ2-1; TRBD2 matches at 11 bases. CDR1 DFQATT and CDR2 SNEGSKA come from the germline V gene (reference sequence). V lost 0 bases and J lost 10; bases outside the gene matches: 8. The CDR3 consists of 15 residues. CDR3 nucleotides: TGCAGTGCTAGAGATAGGATAGCGGGAGGGCGGGAGCAGTTCTTC. Protein sequence: CSARDRIAGGREQFF.